The 28 T cell receptor beta chains below were found in one sample sequenced in a study of T cells in Graves' hyperthyroidism and ophthalmopathy. The TCR beta CDR3 regions underwent amplification using RNA transcripts as the source. The HTBI primer set was used in a first-round RT-PCR of the TCR CDR3. TCRdb redid the calling of the multiplex PCR reads with MiXCR, one entry per CDR3 protein. Among hundreds of thousands of distinct CDR3 sequences listed, about 15% were seen once. What was sequenced was blood. Source of these receptors: a woman in her forties with Graves' hyperthyroidism.

This clonotype was seen at least ten times. This sequence joins TRBV28 and TRBJ2-7; D is possibly TRBD1 or TRBD2 (5 bases each). Germline CDR1 and CDR2: MDHEN and SYDVKM. The CDR3 spans 15 residues. V lost 6 bases and J 7 bases, leaving 22 bases between the germline ends. The CDR3 coding sequence is TGTGCCAGCAGCCGCAGGGAGAAAACATCTGGGGAGCAGTACTTC. Translation: CASSRREKTSGEQYF.

This clonotype was seen ten or more times. The chain has TRBV3-1 and TRBJ1-2; 7 positions match TRBD1. The junction had 7 bases not matched to a gene; V was cut back by 4 bases and J by 8 bases. The germline V gene has CDR1 LGHDT and CDR2 YNNKEL (reference sequence). The CDR3 totals 13 residues. CDR3 coding DNA: TGTGCCAGCAGCCCCTCAGGGGGTGAGGGCTACACCTTC. Translation gives CASSPSGGEGYTF.

V usage is TRBV29-1 and J usage is TRBJ1-3, with 7 nucleotides matching TRBD1. V lost 1 base and J lost 2; bases outside the gene matches: 2. The CDR3 sequence is 14 residues long. Germline-derived CDR1 and CDR2 are SQVTM and ANQGSEA. Here the CDR3 reads CSVEVTGTGNTIYF. CDR3 coding DNA: TGCAGCGTTGAAGTGACAGGGACTGGAAACACCATATATTTT.

As regards this clonotype: A much larger clone lies a single base off, so this may be a read error. This chain connects TRBV11-3 to TRBJ2-7; a possible D gene is TRBD2 (6 bases). CDR1 is SGHNT, CDR2 YENEEA, per germline. This CDR3 has 21 amino acids. The CDR3 loop is CASTGSGMGGSTPTLSYEQHF. DNA of the CDR3: TGTGCCAGCACCGGGTCTGGTATGGGGGGATCTACCCCGACCCTCTCCTACGAGCAGCACTTC.

This clonotype was seen a handful of times. V is TRBV5-1 and J is TRBJ1-1; possibly TRBD1 for D (5 bases). The V end was cut by 4 bases, the J end by 4 bases, with 20 bases between. The V gene's germline CDR1 is SGHRS and CDR2 YFSETQ. This CDR3 contains 16 residues. The CDR3 sequence: CASSPQGFSGGTEAFF. The CDR3 coding sequence is TGCGCCAGCAGCCCCCAGGGTTTCTCGGGGGGCACTGAAGCTTTCTTT.

This clonotype showed up just a few times. The V and J genes are TRBV7-3 and TRBJ2-1, with D possibly being TRBD2 (6 bases). The germline gives CDR1 SGHTA, CDR2 FQGTGA. CDR3 size: 13 residues. V lost 8 bases, J lost 2 bases, and 10 bases lay in between. The CDR3 DNA reads TGTGCCAGCGGGGAGGACCCCTACAATGAGCAGTTCTTC. This sequence encodes CASGEDPYNEQFF.

In this sample, this clonotype turned up many times. This chain joins TRBV3-1 and TRBJ1-4; D unresolved. Germline V CDR1 and CDR2: LGHDT, YNNKEL (reference sequence). V lost 2 bases to trimming and J lost 7 bases, with 14 bases between them. The length of the CDR3 is 15 residues. The CDR3 sequence is CASSQSFLAGEKLFF. CDR3 bases: TGTGCCAGCAGCCAATCTTTCCTTGCGGGTGAAAAACTGTTTTTT.

Ten or more counts support this clonotype. This chain connects TRBV28 to TRBJ2-7, with TRBD1 identical over 7 bases. The CDR3 contains 15 residues. CDR1 is MDHEN, CDR2 SYDVKM, per germline. V lost 3 bases, J lost 3 bases, and 8 bases stayed unmatched. The chain's CDR3 is CASSLVPQGNYEQYF. The CDR3 nucleotides read TGTGCCAGCAGTTTGGTACCACAGGGGAACTACGAGCAGTACTTC.

With regard to this clonotype: Given a much more abundant clone one base away, this may be a read error. The genes are TRBV28 and TRBJ2-7, with D hard to call. Germline V lookup: CDR1 MDHEN, CDR2 SYDVKM. Trimming took off 2 bases at V and 7 bases at J, with 12 bases between the two ends. This CDR3 region has 13 residues. CDR3 nucleotides: TGTGCCAGCAGTTTAGCCCCCTATCATGAGCAGTACTTC. This gives the protein CASSLAPYHEQYF.

J is TRBJ2-5 and V is TRBV15, with 15 bases aligning to TRBD2. The CDR3 is made up of 17 amino acids. Germline V lookup: CDR1 LNHNV, CDR2 YYDKDF (reference sequence). Trimming took 2 bases from V and 3 from J; bases not matched to a gene: 4. CDR3 bases: TGTGCCACCAGCAGATTTGGACTAGCGGGAGGGAAAGAGACCCAGTACTTC. This translates into CATSRFGLAGGKETQYF.

This clonotype appeared many times. The DNA of the CDR3 is TGCAGTGCTTATTTAATCCGGGACTTTTACAATGAGCAGTTCTTC. Translation: CSAYLIRDFYNEQFF. The V gene is TRBV20-1, the J gene TRBJ2-1, with D maybe TRBD2 (6 bases). The germline gives CDR1 DFQATT, CDR2 SNEGSKA (reference sequence). V was trimmed by 5 bases and J by 4 bases, leaving 18 bases between them. The CDR3 covers 15 residues.

This clonotype was seen more than once but under ten times. The chain has TRBV12-3 or TRBV12-4 and TRBJ1-5; D gene uncertain. V dropped 5 bases and J dropped 2 bases, with 13 bases sitting between them. The CDR3 contains 15 residues. The CDR3 nucleotides are TGTGCCAGCAGTATAGACACACGAGGCAATCAGCCCCAGCATTTT. Translated: CASSIDTRGNQPQHF.

This clonotype was detected many times. This sequence joins TRBV7-6 and TRBJ2-7, with D tentatively TRBD1 (6 bases). The V end was cut by 1 base, the J end by 0 bases, with 10 bases between. The CDR3 loop spans 15 amino acids. Germline CDR1 SGHVS, CDR2 FNYEAQ. DNA of the CDR3: TGTGCCAGCAGCTTAGGACAGGCCAGCTCCTACGAGCAGTACTTC. Protein: CASSLGQASSYEQYF.

This clonotype appeared a few times. The chain carries TRBV20-1 and TRBJ1-6, with 10 bases that match TRBD1. V was clipped by 6 bases and J by 6 bases; unmatched bases: 11. Germline-derived CDR1 and CDR2 are DFQATT and SNEGSKA (reference sequence). The CDR3 consists of 16 residues. The DNA for the CDR3 is TGCAGTGCAAAGACAGGGGGCTACCCTACTAATTCACCCCTCCACTTT. It is translated as CSAKTGGYPTNSPLHF.

This clonotype was seen ten or more times. The gene calls are TRBV5-1 and TRBJ1-1; no clear D gene. CDR1 is SGHRS and CDR2 is YFSETQ in the germline V gene. The CDR3 is made up of 13 amino acids. Deletions cut 0 bases from V and 6 bases from J, with 9 bases between. The CDR3 DNA follows: TGCGCCAGCAGCTTGGATGGAGGATCTGAAGCTTTCTTT. Its translation is CASSLDGGSEAFF.

V usage is TRBV12-3 or TRBV12-4 and J usage is TRBJ2-1; D perhaps matches TRBD1 (5 bases). V was pared by 5 bases and J by 2 bases, with 13 bases between. This CDR3 is built from 15 residues. In DNA form, the CDR3 reads TGTGCCAGCAGTCGGATAGCAGGGACCTACAATGAGCAGTTCTTC. It specifies CASSRIAGTYNEQFF.

This clonotype was counted a single time. The chain combines TRBV11-1 with TRBJ1-1; the D gene is possibly TRBD1 (5 bases). Per germline, CDR1 SGHAT and CDR2 FQDESV (reference sequence). Trimming left V 0 bases short and J 1 base short, with 18 bases between. The CDR3 spans 18 residues. Written as DNA, the CDR3 is TGTGCCAGCAGCTTAGCGCGGTATTTCGGGGGGGAGAACACTGAAGCTTTCTTT. Translating gives CASSLARYFGGENTEAFF.

This clonotype was recorded a few times. The V gene is TRBV3-1, the J gene TRBJ1-4; 7 bases align to TRBD1. This CDR3 region has 14 residues. Germline assignment: CDR1 LGHDT and CDR2 YNNKEL (reference sequence). With 9 bases clipped from V and 8 bases from J, the junction kept 12 bases outside the gene matches. The CDR3 sequence: CASRTGAGSEKLFF. CDR3 bases: TGTGCCAGTAGAACAGGGGCGGGAAGCGAAAAACTGTTTTTT. The whole variable domain, remainder taken from reference TRBV3-1 and TRBJ1-4, is DTAVSQTPKYLVTQMGNDKSIKCEQNLGHDTMYWYKQDSKKFLKIMFSYNNKELIINETVPNRFSPKSPDKAHLNLHINSLELGDSAVYFCASRTGAGSEKLFFGSGTQLSVL.

Ten or more counts support this clonotype. The CDR3 nucleotides are TGTGCCAGCAGCCTCAGACAGGGTTTGGATGAGCAGTTCTTC. It yields the protein CASSLRQGLDEQFF. V usage is TRBV11-2 and J usage is TRBJ2-1, with 7 bases matching TRBD1. V gave up 5 bases and J gave up 8 bases; unmatched junction bases: 9. Germline V gene sequence: CDR1 SGHAT, CDR2 FQNNGV. The CDR3 length is 14 residues. Together with reference TRBV11-2 and TRBJ2-1, the CDR3 gives the full variable domain: EAGVAQSPRYKIIEKRQSVAFWCNPISGHATLYWYQQILGQGPKLLIQFQNNGVVDDSQLPKDRFSAERLKGVDSTLKIQPAKLEDSAVYLCASSLRQGLDEQFFGPGTRLTVL.

This clonotype was counted at least ten times. The chain's CDR3 is CASSILGDRRSTYNEQFF. The CDR3 DNA reads as TGTGCCAGTAGTATCTTGGGGGACAGACGTAGTACCTACAATGAGCAGTTCTTC. The chain joins TRBV19 to TRBJ2-1; 7 nucleotides match TRBD1. V lost 3 bases, J lost 2 bases, and 13 bases stayed unmatched. The CDR3 totals 18 residues. Germline CDR1 and CDR2: LNHDA and SQIVND (reference sequence).

The chain couples TRBV20-1 to TRBJ1-1; tentatively, D is TRBD1 (5 bases). V lost 6 bases and J lost 0, with 17 bases in between. CDR1 and CDR2 (germline): DFQATT, SNEGSKA (reference sequence). This CDR3 contains 15 residues. The chain's CDR3 is CSAQLRGLMNTEAFF. As DNA, the CDR3 is TGCAGTGCCCAACTGCGGGGACTTATGAACACTGAAGCTTTCTTT.

The sample holds many counts of this clonotype. The chain joins TRBV29-1 to TRBJ2-7; weak D call: TRBD1 (6 bases). The CDR3 length is 14 residues. CDR1 and CDR2 from the germline V gene are SQVTM and ANQGSEA. V was clipped by 5 bases and J by 0 bases, with 14 bases between them. CDR3: CSVSTGTPSYEQYF. The CDR3 DNA reads TGCAGCGTTTCAACAGGGACCCCCTCCTACGAGCAGTACTTC.

This clonotype was detected many times. The chain recombines TRBV2 with TRBJ2-3; TRBD2 is a possible D gene (6 bases). The CDR3 loop spans 14 amino acids. Per germline, CDR1 SNHLY and CDR2 FYNNEI. The V end was cut by 4 bases, the J end by 5 bases, with 13 bases between. CDR3 sequence (DNA): TGTGCCAGCAGTGCCGGACTACCAGGAGATACGCAGTATTTT. Translation: CASSAGLPGDTQYF. Supplemented by reference TRBV2 and TRBJ2-3, the full variable domain reads EPEVTQTPSHQVTQMGQEVILRCVPISNHLYFYWYRQILGQKVEFLVSFYNNEISEKSEIFDDQFSVERPDGSNFTLKIRSTKLEDSAMYFCASSAGLPGDTQYFGPGTRLTVL.

This clonotype was observed many times. The chain links TRBV7-9 to TRBJ2-3, with TRBD2 as a possible D gene (6 bases). There are 16 residues in the CDR3. Trimming removed 5 bases from V and 1 base from J, with 16 bases in between. Germline V gives CDR1 SEHNR, CDR2 FQNEAQ (reference sequence). The chain's CDR3 is CASSLHTGGGTDTQYF. The DNA of the CDR3 is TGTGCCAGCAGCCTACACACCGGGGGTGGCACAGATACGCAGTATTTT.

The sample holds many counts of this clonotype. The chain joins TRBV27 to TRBJ2-7; 13 positions agree with TRBD2. In germline, CDR1 is MNHEY, CDR2 SMNVEV (reference sequence). J gave up 5 bases and V 4 bases, and 2 bases lay outside the gene matches. The CDR3 contains 14 residues. DNA for the CDR3: TGTGCCAGCAGTTGGACTAGCGGGAGCCACGAGCAGTACTTC. It specifies CASSWTSGSHEQYF.

This clonotype was recorded many times. The chain combines TRBV27 with TRBJ2-7; D unclear. Trimming cost V 2 bases and J 1 base, with 15 bases left between them. Germline assignment: CDR1 MNHEY and CDR2 SMNVEV (reference sequence). This CDR3 contains 16 residues. The chain's CDR3 is CASSLNWQADSYEQYF. CDR3 sequence (DNA): TGTGCCAGCAGTTTAAACTGGCAGGCGGATTCCTACGAGCAGTACTTC.

This clonotype was recorded at least ten times. This chain connects TRBV20-1 to TRBJ1-4; D not certain. Per the germline V gene, CDR1 is DFQATT and CDR2 is SNEGSKA (reference sequence). The CDR3 length is 15 residues. The germline V and J ends were trimmed by 3 bases and 3 bases, with 14 bases remaining between them. The CDR3 here is CSASPAEPPNEKLFF. CDR3 DNA sequence: TGCAGTGCTAGCCCCGCAGAACCTCCTAATGAAAAACTGTTTTTT.

There are many counts of this clonotype. The J gene is TRBJ2-3, the V gene TRBV9; weak D call: TRBD2 (6 bases). The CDR3 sequence is 16 residues long. Trimming took 1 base from V and 1 from J, leaving 13 bases between them. CDR1 and CDR2 from the germline V gene are SGDLS and YYNGEE. CDR3: CASSVLGGGGTDTQYF. The CDR3 bases are TGTGCCAGCAGCGTACTGGGCGGAGGGGGCACAGATACGCAGTATTTT.